This T cell receptor (beta chain) was captured in a study of neurological immune-mediated disorders. Findings and limits, study-wide: The expanded clones of different subjects shared no CDR3 amino acid sequences (suggesting private repertoires in all groups).

As for time point: longitudinal time-point 3. The group of healthy controls was made up of people who were blood bank volunteers in Maryland, USA. Unsorted libraries were generated from 2 million PBMCs. These cells had been stored in RNAlater at -80 C. Ten or more counts support this clonotype. Its specificity is not known. Deletions cut 0 bases from V and 2 bases from J, with 11 bases between. The CDR3 spans 15 residues. Germline V gene sequence: CDR1 DFQATT, CDR2 SNEGSKA (reference sequence). The cDNA was generated by 5'RACE with 10-nucleotide random UMIs. TCRdb recomputed calls from the 5' RACE reads with MiXCR, one row per CDR3 protein. This table has 45,000 to 65,000 distinct CDR3 sequences, 7% to 10% appearing once.

The sequence was obtained from a woman aged 40 to 50 in good health. Sequencing was performed on PBMCs. J is TRBJ2-1 and V is TRBV20-1; the D is unclear. The CDR3 nucleotides are TGCAGTGCTAGAGATCTGGGGTCTACCTACAATGAGCAGTTCTTC. It encodes CSARDLGSTYNEQFF.